This T cell receptor beta chain emerged from a study of T cells in Graves' hyperthyroidism and ophthalmopathy. General study results and limits: The model forecast ophthalmopathy, anticipating it by a median roughly 6.3 months before onset.

The CDR3 regions of TCR beta were amplified from RNA transcripts. A first-round RT-PCR of the TCR CDR3 used the HTBI primer set. MiXCR was run by TCRdb on the multiplex PCR reads, yielding one entry per CDR3 protein. The sample lists around 610,000 distinct CDR3 sequences; about 14% were seen once. Patients with ophthalmopathy all had a Clinical Activity Score of at least 3, a NOSPECS grade of at least 4 and duration under 3 months. PBMCs were obtained from 7.5 to 10 ml fresh peripheral blood. This clonotype was seen only a few times. What it recognizes is unknown. It may be a read error: a sequence one base away is much more abundant. The germline V gene has CDR1 SGHRS and CDR2 YFSETQ. This CDR3 is 15 amino acids long.

Material for sequencing was blood. The sequence was obtained from a woman in her thirties or forties with Graves' ophthalmopathy. The chain employs TRBV5-1 and TRBJ2-7; D uncertain. CDR3 DNA sequence: TGCGCCTGCAGCTTACGAGGTGCGGAGTCCTACGAGCAGTACTTC. It encodes CACSLRGAESYEQYF.